The clone carrying this T cell receptor (beta chain) was detected a few times. TCR beta CDR3 region amplification was performed from RNA transcripts. The HTBI set primed first-round TCR CDR3 RT-PCR. In TCRdb, the multiplex PCR reads were re-called with MiXCR into one record per CDR3 protein. The repertoire holds some 500,000 distinct CDR3 sequences, roughly a quarter seen once, with roughly 12% in the top ten. The sample comes from a study of T cells in Graves' hyperthyroidism and ophthalmopathy. The length of the CDR3 is 17 residues. Germline-derived CDR1 and CDR2 are MGHRA and YSYEKL. V was cut by 2 bases and J by 2 bases, with 16 bases left in between. Investigators excluded patients with uncontrolled infection, other autoimmune disease, pregnancy or lactation.

Sequencing was carried out using blood. The rearrangement links TRBV4-1 to TRBJ1-3, with unresolved D. The origin of this receptor is a woman younger than 45 with Graves' ophthalmopathy. CDR3 protein: CASSQTKTRGTGNTIYF. In DNA, the CDR3 is TGCGCCAGCAGCCAAACAAAGACCCGGGGTACTGGAAACACCATATATTTT.